This TCR beta chain derives from a study of vaccination effects on CD4 cells after COVID-19 (dated by TCRdb to the early 2020s). Background on the whole study: Each participant got two doses of an mRNA SARS-CoV-2 vaccine, either BNT162b2 or mRNA-1273. The full study included ten to eleven COVID-19 convalescent patients and a handful of SARS-CoV-2-naive healthy vaccine recipients. The Oncomine TCR Beta short-read assay on an Illumina iSeq 100 was used to sequence cultures from other donors in the study. SARS-CoV-2 spike-specific CD4+ TCR repertoires were compared before and after mRNA vaccination in COVID-19 convalescent patients and in infection-naive vaccine recipients.

This clone was recorded only once. There is no known antigen for this receptor. Within one base of it there is no much larger clone, and no base qualities were kept. The research as a whole found: Limitations of the study were the small number of convalescent patients and the absence of early post-infection timepoints. In healthy vaccine recipients, vaccine-induced clones were almost all SARS-CoV-2 mono-reactive, with only 1 of 255 cross-reactive with common cold coronaviruses. Both infection-induced and vaccine-induced clones contracted markedly at late post-vaccination timepoints, which is consistent with waning T cell responses.

In the ViraFEST assay, PBMC were stimulated with viral peptide pools, and antigen-specific CD4+ T cell clonotypes were then identified by expansion using TCR sequencing. After less than 13 days of culture, CD4+ T cells were isolated with the EasySep CD4+ T cell isolation kit. Healthy vaccine recipients had no prior SARS-CoV-2 infection, confirmed by negative nucleocapsid antibodies before and after vaccination. Each well held 2 million to 2.5 million PBMC cultured in IMDM containing around 5.1% human AB serum, 8.5 to 10 IU/ml IL-2 and gentamicin, along with roughly 10 ug/ml peptides. On days 3 and 7, half of the culture medium was replaced with fresh IL-2-containing medium. Each peptide stimulation condition was cultured in triplicate wells unless otherwise noted. PBMC were separated from whole blood using Ficoll-Paque Plus gradient centrifugation and were then either cryopreserved at -140C or used fresh. The overlapping peptide pools covered the spike proteins of SARS-CoV-2 as well as those of the common cold coronaviruses HCoV-NL63, HCoV-OC43 and HCoV-229E. The QIAamp micro DNA kit was used to extract genomic DNA from the cultured CD4+ T cells.

The trim is 4 bases for V and 2 bases for J, with a gap of 5 bases between the germline ends. Counted from cysteine to phenylalanine, this CDR3 has 12 amino acids. Only the CDR3 portion is preserved as DNA: 36 bases, with reading frame beginning at the first base. For CDR1 and CDR2, the germline V gene (reference sequence) lists LGHDT and YNNKEL. Library prep was done by the immunoSEQ multiplex PCR assay. DNA from the CD4+ T cells that had been cultured and isolated underwent TCR beta CDR3 sequencing. Per the original workflow: Non-productive TCR sequences were removed and reads were trimmed to the CDR3 region, keeping CDR3s of at least 7 amino acids. Antigen-specific clonotypes were identified with the MANAFEST web app by comparing expansion in peptide wells against reference cultures. For clones to be considered positive, expansion at FDR<0.05 versus reference and all other wells, an odds ratio above 5, and a frequency above 0.1% in two replicate wells were required. A clonotype was called cross-reactive if it was significantly expanded both in SARS-CoV-2 spike wells and in at least one common cold coronavirus spike condition. CDR3 similarity was assessed by Levenshtein distance with the stringdist R package, and unrooted trees were built with ape in R 3.6.1. TCRdb took over this immuneACCESS table, retaining in-frame rearrangements with V and J assigned. Such tables are incomplete; in checked studies, under half of the missing clones stem from an unresolved V gene, and the remainder is unexplained. V, J and clone size derive from that table, while D and trimming were established from the DNA sequence. The sample data list about 79,000 clones, and roughly 72% of these were observed just once. About 1.7% of the sample is held by the ten biggest clonotypes.

The material was CD4+ T cells from PBMCs cultured with HCoV-229E spike peptides, obtained before COVID-19 vaccination. Per the publication, the cell subset or site label means: HCoV-229E spike overlapping peptide pool stimulation. The V and J segments used are TRBV3-1 (or the pseudogene TRBV3-2) and TRBJ2-5; the D gene identity is not certain. The sequence derives from a human donor who received a COVID-19 vaccine. The DNA sequence reads TGTGCCAGCAGCCTCTTACAAGAGACCCAGTACTTC. Its protein product is CASSLLQETQYF.